The 14 T cell receptor beta chains reported below all come from one sample, sequenced in a study of vaccination and CD4 T cells after COVID-19. Treatment indicated: approximately nine-day PBMC culture with coronavirus spike peptide pools or control peptides (ViraFEST assay). Sequencing of cultured CD4+ T cell DNA used the Oncomine TCR Beta short-read assay. A single record per CDR3 protein comes from TCRdb applying MiXCR to the PCR reads. The sample includes about 9,700 distinct CDR3 sequences, around 70% seen only once; the top ten take 37%. No antigens are known for them. Sequences were obtained from CD4+ T cells from blood, cultured in vitro. The receptors here all came from a human donor who had recovered from COVID-19.

The V gene is TRBV6-2 or TRBV6-3, the J gene TRBJ2-2; 11 bases align to TRBD1. This CDR3 has 15 amino acids. Germline V gene data show CDR1 as MNHEY and CDR2 as SVGEGT. V was pared by 8 bases and J by 5 bases, with 7 bases of the junction left unmatched. The CDR3 DNA reads as TGTGCCAGCGCCTTGGACAGGGGGCGTACCGGGGAGCTGTTTTTT. This codes for CASALDRGRTGELFF.

The rearrangement links TRBV6-1 to TRBJ2-2, with unresolved D. In germline, CDR1 is MNHNS, CDR2 SASEGT. Between the trimmed V and J ends, which lost 2 bases and 1 base, there was a span of 5 bases. The CDR3 is 14 amino acids. The CDR3 here is CASSEKRNTGELFF. The DNA for the CDR3 is TGTGCCAGCAGTGAAAAGCGGAACACCGGGGAGCTGTTTTTT.

This rearrangement joins TRBV20-1 to TRBJ1-1; D gene ambiguous. The CDR3 length is 13 residues. Germline V gives CDR1 DFQATT, CDR2 SNEGSKA (reference sequence). V dropped 3 bases and J dropped 1 base, with 9 bases sitting between them. The CDR3 bases are TGCAGTGCTAGTGAGGCAGGGAACACTGAAGCTTTCTTT. It translates to CSASEAGNTEAFF.

V usage is TRBV24-1 and J usage is TRBJ2-1; tentatively, D is TRBD2 (5 bases). This CDR3 is built from 16 residues. V was trimmed by 2 bases and J by 8 bases, leaving 18 bases between them. CDR1 is KGHDR, CDR2 SFDVKD, per germline. This CDR3 reads CATSDSSGGLSDEQFF. In DNA, the CDR3 is TGTGCCACCAGTGATTCCTCTGGAGGTCTCAGTGATGAGCAGTTCTTC.

V and J are TRBV5-1 and TRBJ1-5; TRBD1 might be the D (6 bases). This CDR3 is built from 14 residues. The V gene lost 0 bases and the J gene lost 3 bases, with 7 bases spanning the gap. Germline CDR1 and CDR2: SGHRS and YFSETQ. Here the CDR3 reads CASSLAGDNQPQHF. The CDR3 region has the DNA TGCGCCAGCAGCTTGGCAGGGGACAATCAGCCCCAGCATTTT.

The V and J genes are TRBV28 and TRBJ2-4; 13 bases fit TRBD2. Germline CDR1 MDHEN, CDR2 SYDVKM. V lost 5 bases, J lost 9 bases, and 7 bases stayed unmatched. The CDR3 totals 15 residues. The CDR3 coding sequence is TGTGCCAGCAGTGCCCCGGGACTAGCGGGGAGCATTCAGTACTTC. Translation gives CASSAPGLAGSIQYF.

This clonotype has just a few counts. This chain connects TRBV6-5 to TRBJ1-2; 8 positions match TRBD1. V shed 2 bases, J shed 4 bases, and the junction held 9 bases outside the gene matches. The germline V gene encodes CDR1 MNHEY and CDR2 SVGAGI. CDR3 size: 16 residues. The CDR3 DNA is TGTGCCAGCAGTTACGGACAGGGAGCGGGAGGCTATGGCTACACCTTC. Translation: CASSYGQGAGGYGYTF.

J is TRBJ1-1 and V is TRBV6-1; no reliable D call. The CDR3 has 13 amino acids. The V gene lost 5 bases and the J gene lost 0 bases, with 7 bases spanning the gap. The V gene's germline CDR1 is MNHNS and CDR2 SASEGT. The CDR3 DNA reads TGTGCCAGCAGTCCAAGCATGAACACTGAAGCTTTCTTT. The encoded protein is CASSPSMNTEAFF.

Here the CDR3 DNA reads TGCAGTGCTAGAACCCATGGGGGGGGGCAAGAGACCCAGTACTTC. It encodes CSARTHGGGQETQYF. The chain is built from TRBV20-1 and TRBJ2-5, with TRBD2 identical over 7 bases. Germline V CDR1 and CDR2: DFQATT, SNEGSKA (reference sequence). The CDR3 length is 15 residues. Trimming at V came to 2 bases and at J to 2 bases, leaving 8 bases not matched to a gene.

The chain carries TRBV4-1 and TRBJ2-5, with 7 bases identical to TRBD2. Germline CDR1 and CDR2: MGHRA and YSYEKL. The CDR3 is 13 residues long. V lost 4 bases to trimming and J lost 3 bases; unmatched junction nucleotides: 2. The CDR3 sequence: CASSRGGEETQYF. CDR3 DNA sequence: TGCGCCAGCAGCCGGGGGGGAGAAGAGACCCAGTACTTC.

The chain recombines TRBV28 with TRBJ1-2; the D gene is possibly TRBD1 (5 bases). CDR1 is MDHEN, CDR2 SYDVKM, per germline. The CDR3 consists of 13 residues. Trimming cost V 6 bases and J 7 bases, with 15 bases left between them. The CDR3 is CASSLGQSFGYTF. As DNA, the CDR3 is TGTGCCAGCAGCCTAGGACAATCCTTTGGCTACACCTTC.

The chain uses TRBV6-2 or TRBV6-3 and TRBJ1-1; no clear D. Germline assignment: CDR1 MNHEY and CDR2 SVGEGT. Trimming took 2 bases from V and 0 from J, leaving 7 bases between them. This CDR3 spans 14 amino acids. For the CDR3, the DNA is TGTGCCAGCAGTTACGGGCCTTTGAACACTGAAGCTTTCTTT. Translation: CASSYGPLNTEAFF.

This sequence joins TRBV20-1 and TRBJ2-2; the D gene is possibly TRBD1 (6 bases). The CDR3 runs 14 residues. In germline, CDR1 is DFQATT, CDR2 SNEGSKA (reference sequence). Deletions cut 0 bases from V and 4 bases from J, with 9 bases between. CDR3 in DNA: TGCAGTGCTAGAGATCGCAGGGGCACCGGGGAGCTGTTTTTT. Its translation: CSARDRRGTGELFF.

The CDR3 coding sequence is TGTGCCATCAGTGGACAGGGCCCTCCCTACGAGCAGTACTTC. Residues: CAISGQGPPYEQYF. The genes are TRBV10-3 and TRBJ2-7; TRBD1 matches at 7 bases. After removal of 4 bases from V and 2 bases from J, the junction contained 5 bases not matched to a gene. CDR1 is ENHRY, CDR2 SYGVKD, per germline. The CDR3 length is 14 residues.